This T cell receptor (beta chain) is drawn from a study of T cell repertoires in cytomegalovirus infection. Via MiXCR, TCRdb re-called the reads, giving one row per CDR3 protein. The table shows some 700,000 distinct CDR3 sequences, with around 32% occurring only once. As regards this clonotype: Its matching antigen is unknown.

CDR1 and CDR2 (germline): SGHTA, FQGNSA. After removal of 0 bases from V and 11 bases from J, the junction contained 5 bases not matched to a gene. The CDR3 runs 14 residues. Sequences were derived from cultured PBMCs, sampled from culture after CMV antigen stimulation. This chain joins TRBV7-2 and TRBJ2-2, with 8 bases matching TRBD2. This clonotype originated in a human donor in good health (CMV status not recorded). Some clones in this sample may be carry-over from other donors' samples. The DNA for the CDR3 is TGTGCCAGCAGCTTAGCAAGCGGGAGCGGAGAGCTGTTTTTT. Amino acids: CASSLASGSGELFF.